Sequencing of this TCR beta chain was carried out in a study of identical twins. From the 5' RACE reads, TCRdb called clonotypes with MiXCR, one entry per CDR3 protein. The data show 700,000 or so distinct CDR3 sequences, around 20% seen once. Trimming stripped 7 bases from V and 1 base from J, with 13 bases between. The CDR3 is 15 residues long. This same sample was also taken into another study, of T cells expressing NK-cell markers. That publication notes: It was sorted CD3+CD56-NKG2C+, CD3+CD56+NKG2C- and CD3+CD56+NKG2C+ T cells that provided the TCR beta repertoires. In several donors, dominant clonotypes made up about 25-65% of CD3+CD56-NKG2C+ cells.

The chain employs TRBV12-3 or TRBV12-4 and TRBJ2-2; the D gene could be TRBD1 or TRBD2 (5 bases each). The sequence was collected from a woman aged 18-29 years in good health. Sequencing input: PBMCs. The chain's CDR3 is CASIRGPMNTGELFF. The CDR3 nucleotides read TGTGCCAGCATTAGGGGACCGATGAACACCGGGGAGCTGTTTTTT.